The rows below give T cell receptor beta chains drawn from one sample of a study of blood T cell repertoires in COVID-19. Profiling relied on immunoSEQ multiplex PCR, and the TCRdb table lists in-frame clones only, not all of them. The data contain approximately 210,000 clones, 85% to 95% of them seen just once; the ten biggest clones take up roughly 0.7%. The sequencing input was peripheral blood. These receptors were taken from a young man with COVID-19, enrolled during active disease. The conserved cysteine and the conserved F or W are not part of the CDR3 here. Fields, in order: J gene, V gene, CDR3 protein.

>TRBJ1-2|TRBV18
ASSHGDRAYGYT
>TRBJ1-6|TRBV10-3
AAGTGRNSPLH
>TRBJ1-3|TRBV9
ASSPRAGPGNTIY
>TRBJ1-1|TRBV5-1
ASSLEERGRAEAF
>TRBJ2-2|TRBV11-2
ASSAYRVHGELF
>TRBJ1-1|TRBV29-1
SVSTVMNTEAF
>TRBJ2-1|TRBV5-1
ASSLYGGENYNEQF
>TRBJ2-5|TRBV12-3/TRBV12-4
ASRAGDQETQY
>TRBJ1-3|TRBV19
ASSIPTGFGNTIY
>TRBJ1-1|TRBV5-4
ASSRTGTGSTEAF